The 18 T cell receptor beta chains below were found in one sample sequenced in a study of beta chain features in type 1 diabetes (dated by TCRdb to between 2018 and 2020). The library was produced with the immunoSEQ multiplex PCR assay. The entire isolated RNA was reverse transcribed using the High Capacity cDNA Reverse Transcription Kit, and thus expressed TCRB transcripts were sequenced. In TCRdb, the immuneACCESS table is reduced to in-frame sequences with V and J assigned. These tables do not hold every clone; where another copy was compared, an unresolved V gene accounts for under half, and the others remain unexplained. The sample table shows around 240,000 clones, and 68% are seen once. Approximately 0.05% of the sample is taken by the ten largest. The sequenced sample was naive CD4+ T cells from blood. The cell subset or site label corresponds to: true naive CD4+ T cells. These receptors came from a man aged 25 to 40 in good health.

The chain combines TRBV13 with TRBJ2-5; D is perhaps TRBD1 or TRBD2 (7 bases each). Germline CDR1 and CDR2: PRHDT and FYEKMQ (reference sequence). V lost 5 bases, J lost 5 bases, and 18 bases lay in between. CDR3 length: 15 amino acids. DNA of the CDR3: TGTGCCAGCAGCCCGGGACAGTCGCGGGGGGAGACCCAGTACTTC. Protein sequence: CASSPGQSRGETQYF.

The V call is TRBV7-2, the J call TRBJ1-6, with D perhaps matching TRBD1 (6 bases). Germline-derived CDR1 and CDR2 are SGHTA and FQGNSA. The CDR3 loop spans 14 amino acids. Trimming shortened V by 4 bases and J by 6 bases, and 10 bases separated the two germline ends. The CDR3 sequence: CASSSGHGNSPLHF. CDR3 nucleotides: TGTGCCAGCAGCTCGGGACACGGTAATTCACCCCTCCACTTT.

This clone came up a few times. The V and J genes are TRBV29-1 and TRBJ2-3, with a tentative D call TRBD1 (6 bases). V dropped 7 bases and J dropped 4 bases, with 15 bases sitting between them. CDR1 is SQVTM, CDR2 ANQGSEA, per germline. The CDR3 loop spans 13 amino acids. This CDR3 is CSGFEGGPDTQYF. Here the CDR3 DNA reads TGCAGCGGGTTTGAAGGGGGTCCAGATACGCAGTATTTT.

This clone has a single count. The chain couples TRBV30 to TRBJ2-3; no clear D gene. Germline CDR1 and CDR2: GTSNPN and SVGIG (reference sequence). The V end lost 2 bases, the J end lost 2 bases, and 8 bases lay between the germline ends. The CDR3 totals 13 residues. The chain's CDR3 is CAWSKALTDTQYF. Here the CDR3 DNA reads TGTGCCTGGAGTAAAGCCCTCACAGATACGCAGTATTTT.

This clone has more than one count but fewer than ten. The chain uses TRBV30 and TRBJ2-7, with TRBD1 matching over 7 bases. V lost 7 bases and J lost 5; bases outside the gene matches: 5. In germline, CDR1 is GTSNPN, CDR2 SVGIG (reference sequence). The CDR3 consists of 11 residues. CDR3 coding DNA: TGTGCCTCAACAGGGGTGAACGAGCAGTACTTC. Its protein product is CASTGVNEQYF.

This chain links TRBV7-2 with TRBJ2-5; 8 bases match TRBD2. V shed 2 bases, J shed 5 bases, and the junction held 7 bases outside the gene matches. The CDR3 extends over 15 amino acids. Germline CDR1 SGHTA, CDR2 FQGNSA. CDR3 loop: CASSLRAGGWETQYF. CDR3 bases: TGTGCCAGCAGCTTACGCGCGGGAGGATGGGAGACCCAGTACTTC.

This clone was recorded a few times. The V call is TRBV30, the J call TRBJ2-5; D is uncertain. The CDR3 contains 10 residues. V lost 1 base and J lost 7, with 4 bases in between. Germline V gene lookup returns CDR1 GTSNPN and CDR2 SVGIG (reference sequence). DNA for the CDR3: TGTGCCTGGAGTGCTGGGACCCAGTACTTC. It translates to CAWSAGTQYF.

The chain has TRBV2 and TRBJ2-2; D uncertain. Trimming took 2 bases from V and 7 from J, leaving 11 bases between them. Germline V CDR1 and CDR2: SNHLY, FYNNEI. This CDR3 spans 14 amino acids. The CDR3: CASSENLGYGELFF. CDR3 nucleotide sequence: TGTGCCAGCAGTGAAAATTTGGGGTACGGGGAGCTGTTTTTT.

Points on this clone: Within the sample, other DNA sequences also encode this same CDR3. V usage is TRBV29-1 and J usage is TRBJ2-3; D is possibly TRBD2 (6 bases). CDR3 length: 13 amino acids. V lost 4 bases to trimming and J lost 2 bases, with 10 bases between them. Germline V gives CDR1 SQVTM, CDR2 ANQGSEA. CDR3 sequence (DNA): TGCAGCGTTGGCGGGGTAGTCACAGATACGCAGTATTTT. Protein: CSVGGVVTDTQYF.

This clone has a single count. This chain uses TRBV7-9 with TRBJ1-2; D perhaps matches TRBD1 (5 bases). Deletions cut 1 base from V and 4 bases from J, with 13 bases between. The CDR3 spans 15 residues. Germline assignment: CDR1 SEHNR and CDR2 FQNEAQ (reference sequence). CDR3: CASSLGDVGIYGYTF. The CDR3 nucleotides are TGTGCCAGCAGCTTAGGGGACGTCGGAATCTATGGCTACACCTTC.

This clone came up a few times. Other DNA sequences in this specimen translate into the identical CDR3. The chain recombines TRBV30 with TRBJ2-2, with 7 bases matching TRBD1. The CDR3 loop spans 14 amino acids. Germline lookup yields CDR1 GTSNPN and CDR2 SVGIG (reference sequence). V shed 3 bases, J shed 2 bases, and the junction held 3 bases outside the gene matches. In DNA, the CDR3 is TGTGCCTGGAGGTCAGGGGGTAACACCGGGGAGCTGTTTTTT. As protein: CAWRSGGNTGELFF.

J is TRBJ2-3 and V is TRBV14, with no clear D. The CDR3 is 13 residues long. Germline V gives CDR1 SGHDN, CDR2 FVKESK. V lost 1 base, J lost 6 bases, and 8 bases lay in between. In DNA form, the CDR3 reads TGTGCCAGCAGCCAAGTACCCTCGGATACGCAGTATTTT. This codes for CASSQVPSDTQYF.

The table lists this clone with a count of one. V is TRBV5-4 and J is TRBJ2-5; possibly TRBD2 for D (5 bases). CDR3 length equals 13 residues. Germline lookup yields CDR1 SGHNT and CDR2 YYREEE (reference sequence). V shed 0 bases and J shed 5 bases, with 8 bases lying between them. The DNA for the CDR3 is TGTGCCAGCAGCTTGGGACTATTGGAGACCCAGTACTTC. As protein: CASSLGLLETQYF.

This clone showed up just once. V is TRBV25-1 and J is TRBJ2-7; D is uncertain. This CDR3 is 11 amino acids long. Trimming took off 0 bases at V and 7 bases at J, with 4 bases between the two ends. Germline V CDR1 and CDR2: MGHDK, SYGVNS. This CDR3 is CASSEYQEQYF. The CDR3 DNA reads TGTGCCAGCAGTGAATACCAAGAGCAGTACTTC.

This chain connects TRBV29-1 to TRBJ2-1, with D tentatively TRBD1 or TRBD2 (5 bases each). V gave up 4 bases and J gave up 5 bases, with 12 bases separating them. The germline V gene has CDR1 SQVTM and CDR2 ANQGSEA. The CDR3 consists of 13 residues. The CDR3 region is CSVGGSYNNEQFF. CDR3 DNA: TGCAGCGTTGGGGGGTCGTACAACAATGAGCAGTTCTTC.

The V call is TRBV30, the J call TRBJ1-1, with D maybe TRBD1 (5 bases). Germline V gene lookup returns CDR1 GTSNPN and CDR2 SVGIG (reference sequence). The V gene lost 2 bases and the J gene lost 5 bases, with 12 bases spanning the gap. The CDR3 spans 13 residues. CDR3 DNA: TGTGCCTGGAGTATAGACAGTACAACTGAAGCTTTCTTT. As protein: CAWSIDSTTEAFF.

The gene calls are TRBV9 and TRBJ1-2; tentatively, D is TRBD1 (6 bases). V was pared by 3 bases and J by 4 bases, with 10 bases between. Germline CDR1 reads SGDLS; CDR2 reads YYNGEE. The length of the CDR3 is 13 residues. The CDR3 sequence: CASSADRSYGYTF. CDR3 DNA sequence: TGTGCCAGCAGCGCTGACAGGTCCTATGGCTACACCTTC.

The V gene is TRBV5-1, the J gene TRBJ2-1; D could derive from TRBD1 or TRBD2 (5 bases each). The V gene's germline CDR1 is SGHRS and CDR2 YFSETQ. This CDR3 spans 11 amino acids. The ends were cut back, 3 bases at V and 12 bases at J, with 10 bases in the middle. The CDR3 loop is CASSSTGRQFF. The CDR3 coding sequence is TGCGCCAGCAGCTCCACGGGACGGCAGTTCTTC.